The 20 T cell receptor gamma chains in this list originate from one sample, sequenced in a study of intestinal T cells in coeliac disease. The TRG library came from about 0.2 ug of biopsy DNA amplified with LymphoTrack primers. TCRdb ran CATT on the multiplex PCR reads. The sample holds several hundred gamma-chain clones, 50% seen once. For each case, the template was genomic DNA from ten roughly 5-µm formalin-fixed paraffin-embedded scrolls. The material sequenced was a duodenal biopsy. The receptors originated from a human donor with celiac disease.

This clone was picked up a small number of times. The rearrangement uses TRGV2 and TRGJ1 or TRGJ2. The trim removed 1 base at V and 8 bases at J, leaving 17 bases unmatched. Germline loops: CDR1 EGSNGY, CDR2 YDSYNSKV. CDR3 length: 16 amino acids. The CDR3 reads CATWDGPWSGMNKKLF. CDR3 sequence (DNA): TGTGCCACCTGGGACGGTCCTTGGTCGGGGATGAATAAGAAACTCTTT.

About this clone itself: At one of its ends the junction is not consistent with the germline gene, which may arise from a read error. The rearrangement links TRGV5 to TRGJ1 or TRGJ2. CDR3 length equals 11 residues. Looked up from germline, CDR1 is VINAFY and CDR2 is YDVSNSKD. The CDR3 sequence is CATGPRYRKLF. Written as DNA, the CDR3 is TGTGCCACTGGCCCACGTTATAGGAAACTCTTT.

This chain links TRGV2 with TRGJP2. The CDR3 is 16 amino acids. The V segment lost 12 bases and the J segment 5 bases; nucleotides outside the gene matches: 21. From germline, CDR1 is EGSNGY and CDR2 YDSYNSKV. CDR3 coding DNA: TGTGCCCACCTGGGACGGGCGGGGGGGAGTGATTGGATCAAGACGTTT. Residues: CAHLGRAGGSDWIKTF.

Within the sample, this clone is large. The chain combines TRGV2 with TRGJ1 or TRGJ2. Germline CDR1 is EGSNGY and CDR2 is YDSYNSKV. Trimming removed 4 bases from V and 5 bases from J; junction bases left unmatched: 5. The CDR3 sequence is 12 residues long. Here the CDR3 DNA reads TGTGCCACCTGGGAGGGGCATTATAAGAAACTCTTT. Residues: CATWEGHYKKLF.

This chain joins TRGV10 and TRGJ1 or TRGJ2. TRGV10 counts as an open reading frame of uncertain function. The V and J ends lost 11 bases and 3 bases, in that order; junction bases with no gene match: 14. This CDR3 comprises 14 residues. Here the CDR3 DNA reads TGTGCTGCGGTGGGGGGGCGAAGTTATTATAAGAAACTCTTT. Amino acid sequence: CAAVGGRSYYKKLF.

This chain links TRGV5 with TRGJ1 or TRGJ2. This CDR3 has 11 amino acids. Germline V gene lookup returns CDR1 VINAFY and CDR2 YDVSNSKD. Trimming at V came to 0 bases and at J to 12 bases, leaving 5 bases not matched to a gene. Written as DNA, the CDR3 is TGTGCCACCTGGGACAGGCTTGGGAAACTCTTT. It specifies CATWDRLGKLF.

V gene TRGV3 combines with J gene TRGJP1. The CDR3 covers 15 residues. J gave up 1 base and V 5 bases, and 7 bases lay outside the gene matches. Germline V gives CDR1 VTNTFY, CDR2 YDVSTARD (reference sequence). DNA of the CDR3: TGTGCCACCTGGGGACAAATTACCACTGGTTGGTTCAAGATATTT. As protein: CATWGQITTGWFKIF.

The V call is TRGV3, the J call TRGJ1 or TRGJ2. Germline CDR1 is VTNTFY and CDR2 is YDVSTARD (reference sequence). The CDR3 totals 11 residues. Trimming removed 2 bases from V and 7 bases from J; junction bases left unmatched: 2. The CDR3 region is CATWDTYKKLF. The CDR3 bases are TGTGCCACCTGGGACACCTATAAGAAACTCTTT.

The V gene is TRGV4, the J gene TRGJP1. The V and J ends lost 5 bases and 15 bases, in that order; junction bases with no gene match: 15. CDR1 and CDR2 (germline): EGSTGY, YDSYTSSV. CDR3 length: 13 residues. This CDR3 reads CATWGWADWLKIF. The DNA of the CDR3 is TGTGCCACCTGGGGATGGGCGGACTGGCTCAAGATATTT.

This clone has only a few counts. A much larger clonotype is one base distant, so this may be a read error. Other DNA sequences in this specimen translate into the identical CDR3. This chain's CDR3 is CAAWDCNTTGWFKIF. DNA for the CDR3: TGTGCTGCGTGGGACTGCAATACCACTGGTTGGTTCAAGATATTT. The gene calls are TRGV10 and TRGJP1. TRGV10 falls under the ORF class, with uncertain function. With V trimmed by 8 bases and J by 0 bases, 7 bases remained unmatched. The CDR3 has 15 residues.

This clone is large. The chain couples TRGV9 to TRGJ1 or TRGJ2. This CDR3 is 17 amino acids long. V trimming: 2 bases; J trimming: 3 bases; junction bases outside the gene matches: 16. The germline V gene has CDR1 GITISATS and CDR2 ISYDGTV (reference sequence). The CDR3 region has the DNA TGTGCCTTGTGGGAGGGACGCCGTGCGGGATTTTATTATAAGAAACTCTTT. It encodes CALWEGRRAGFYYKKLF.

The V gene is TRGV3, the J gene TRGJ1 or TRGJ2. Germline CDR1 is VTNTFY and CDR2 is YDVSTARD (reference sequence). There are 16 residues in the CDR3. J lost 3 bases, V lost 0 bases, and 11 bases had no gene match. CDR3 nucleotides: TGTGCCACCTGGGACAGGCCGTTTAGATTTTATTATAAGAAACTCTTT. Its protein is CATWDRPFRFYYKKLF.

This clone is termed large. The V and J genes are TRGV3 and TRGJ1 or TRGJ2. Germline CDR1 and CDR2: VTNTFY and YDVSTARD (reference sequence). This CDR3 is built from 11 residues. The V and J ends lost 10 bases and 2 bases, in that order; junction bases with no gene match: 5. The CDR3 region is CATLDYYKKLF. The CDR3 DNA reads as TGTGCCACTCTCGATTATTATAAGAAACTCTTT.

To note about this clone: A much larger clone differs from this one at a single base, so this may be a read error. The sample has other DNA sequences that encode this CDR3 too. The genes are TRGV10 and TRGJP1. TRGV10 is known as an ORF, though its function is uncertain. The length of the CDR3 is 15 residues. The CDR3 DNA follows: TGCGCTGCGTGGGATGTCCATACCACTGGTTGGTTCAAGATATTT. This translates into CAAWDVHTTGWFKIF.

The chain couples TRGV2 to TRGJ1 or TRGJ2. This CDR3 is built from 15 residues. With 12 bases clipped from V and 7 bases from J, the junction kept 24 bases outside the gene matches. Germline values: CDR1 EGSNGY, CDR2 YDSYNSKV. This CDR3 reads CARPGTGWVRYKKLF. The DNA for the CDR3 is TGTGCCCGACCTGGGACGGGCTGGGTTAGATATAAGAAACTCTTT.

This sequence joins TRGV4 and TRGJ1 or TRGJ2. Unmatched junction bases numbered 2, after V lost 0 bases and J lost 0 bases. The CDR3 extends over 14 amino acids. CDR1 and CDR2 (germline): EGSTGY, YDSYTSSV. DNA of the CDR3: TGTGCCACCTGGGATGGGGGGAATTATTATAAGAAACTCTTT. It specifies CATWDGGNYYKKLF.

This clone was counted only a few times. A much larger clonotype is one base distant, so this may be a read error. The same CDR3 is also encoded by other DNA sequences in this sample. This chain joins TRGV10 and TRGJ1 or TRGJ2. TRGV10 is recorded as an ORF, its role being uncertain. This CDR3 region has 13 residues. CDR3 amino acids: CAAWDSFYYKKLF. CDR3 nucleotides: TGTGCCGCGTGGGATTCCTTTTATTATAAGAAACTCTTT.

This clone is labeled large (0.1 to 1%). The same CDR3 can be traced to other DNA sequences in this sample. The chain is built from TRGV4 and TRGJ1 or TRGJ2. The J segment lost 7 bases and the V segment lost 7 bases, leaving 13 bases of the junction unmatched. Germline V lookup: CDR1 EGSTGY, CDR2 YDSYTSSV. This CDR3 has 13 amino acids. CDR3 nucleotide sequence: TGTGCCACCTGCCAGCTTTTGGGGTATAAGAAACTCTTT. Translating it yields CATCQLLGYKKLF.

Judged by abundance, this clone is large. J is TRGJ1 or TRGJ2 and V is TRGV4. Germline values: CDR1 EGSTGY, CDR2 YDSYTSSV. The CDR3 is made up of 11 amino acids. J was trimmed by 11 bases and V by 0 bases; bases with no gene match: 4. The CDR3 region is CATWDGHEKLF. The CDR3 bases are TGTGCCACCTGGGATGGGCACGAGAAACTCTTT.

Details on this clone: A read error may be the cause here, since a much bigger clone is one base away. The chain couples TRGV10 to TRGJ1 or TRGJ2. TRGV10 is marked as an open reading frame, function uncertain. The CDR3 length is 11 residues. The CDR3 nucleotides are TGCGCTGCGTGGGATTATTATAAGAAACTCTTT. It specifies CAAWDYYKKLF.